The clone carrying this TCR beta chain was picked up many times. Its antigen is unidentified. A much larger clone differs by one base, so this may be a read error. It was genomic DNA that served as the template for profiling TCR beta VDJ and CDR3. TCRdb reprocessed the reads via MiXCR and lists one record per CDR3 protein. The sample has 200,000 or so distinct CDR3 sequences; nearly 50% are singletons. Germline V lookup: CDR1 ENHRY, CDR2 SYGVKD. The CDR3 is 11 amino acids. This specimen comes from a study of CD8+CD57+ T cells in acquired aplastic anemia. Patients chosen for sequencing had shown CD8+CD57+ cell expansion by flow cytometry. The cohort consisted entirely of patients having severe acquired aplastic anemia. Patients were therapy-naive when their blood was sampled. Study-level results: Patients and controls had CD8+ Simpson's diversity values that were not significantly distinct.

Sequencing was carried out using sorted CD4+, CD8+, or CD8+CD57+ T cells (not recorded which) from PBMCs. This clonotype was sampled from a human donor with aplastic anemia. The J gene is TRBJ2-7, the V gene TRBV10-3; D gene ambiguous. CDR3 region: CAISENYGQYF. DNA of the CDR3: TGTGCCATCAGTGAGAACTACGGGCAGTACTTC.